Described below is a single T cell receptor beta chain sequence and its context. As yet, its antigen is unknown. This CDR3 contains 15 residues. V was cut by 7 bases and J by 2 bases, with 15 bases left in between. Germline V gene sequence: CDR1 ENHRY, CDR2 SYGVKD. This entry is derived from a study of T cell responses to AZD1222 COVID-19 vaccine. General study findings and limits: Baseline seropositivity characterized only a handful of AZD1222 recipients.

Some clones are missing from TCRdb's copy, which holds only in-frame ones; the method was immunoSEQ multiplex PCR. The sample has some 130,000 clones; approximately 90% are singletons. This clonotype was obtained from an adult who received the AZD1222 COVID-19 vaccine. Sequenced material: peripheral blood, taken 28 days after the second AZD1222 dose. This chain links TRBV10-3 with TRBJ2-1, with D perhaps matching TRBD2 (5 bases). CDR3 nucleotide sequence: TGTGCCATCATGACGGCGCGGGCCCCCTACAATGAGCAGTTCTTC. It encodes CAIMTARAPYNEQFF.